This T cell receptor beta chain was recovered during a study of human T cells and chemical hapten exposure (dated by TCRdb to about 2021). As for the study more broadly: For sensitization, 2% DPC in acetone was applied to a roughly 2 cm by roughly 2 cm area of upper inner arm skin. Blood samples were taken from patients before sensitization (week 0) and then at 2, 6 and about 24 weeks after DPC sensitization. Libraries were pooled for sequencing, and variation in per-sample TCR yields was attributed mainly to small differences in library volumes within the pool. Roughly 30 alopecia patients provided blood for TCR sequencing at one to four time points (pre-sensitization, 2, 6 and 24 weeks). The patient cohort, mostly female, included alopecia areata with under or over 50% scalp involvement, alopecia totalis and alopecia universalis. Patch testing was performed on the upper back with Finn chambers containing 0.01% DPC, and the patch tests were scored after 6 days according to International Contact Dermatitis Research Group standards. This study followed changes in the peripheral blood TCR repertoire in vivo during primary and secondary sensitization of alopecia patients to the hapten diphenylcyclopropenone (DPC). Weekly therapeutic DPC doses were additionally applied to the scalp of patients throughout the approximately 25-week study period. Results the study describes overall, beyond this receptor: After repeated subsampling, changes were observed in the strength of the expansion versus patch-test correlation and in the threshold at which the correlation became significant. DPC sensitization did not change the number of TCRs with a frequency above 1 in 1000, and there was no evidence of changes in global repertoire structure. Patch test score correlated positively with the number of PT1 expanded TCRs, reaching significance at thresholds 8, 16 and 32 but not at 4. Because every patient had alopecia, a presumed autoimmune disease, the patients' immune response might differ from that of healthy individuals. Expanded TCRs formed significantly more large CDR3 similarity clusters than pre-sensitization or healthy control sets, consistent with antigen-driven responses.

In light of the paper, this sample's time point label describes: pre-sensitization, week 0. This specimen's treatment or condition label, per the study, means: therapeutic diphenylcyclopropenone sensitization with weekly scalp DPC. At each patch-test visit, blood was drawn before the patch test was applied. Patients were considered eligible if aged 18 to 70, diagnosed with alopecia and deemed suitable for DPC therapy, and patients were excluded if pregnant. Total RNA was extracted from unfractionated whole blood collected in Tempus Blood RNA tubes. In the case of this clonotype: Its recognized antigen is unknown. There are no base qualities to consult, and no much larger clone falls within one base.

Cut back by 5 bases and 0 bases, the V and J ends lie 19 bases apart. CDR1 MGHRA and CDR2 YSYEKL are derived from the germline V gene. Reading from cysteine to phenylalanine, the CDR3 counts 18 amino acids. Solely the CDR3 DNA is kept, with 54 bases framed from the first base. Library generation was performed with RACE. The run used a NextSeq 500. Library preparation attached unique molecular identifiers to individual cDNA molecules for quantitative, reproducible TCR counting. Each blood RNA sample was used to sequence both TCR alpha and TCR beta chains. The authors' pipeline ran thus. A median of about 87,000 TCRs per sample was observed, with a range of 23,224 to 690,600. V, J and CDR3 annotation of the TCR reads was performed with the Decombinator software suite. For PS versus PT1 abundance plots, all samples were subsampled to the same number of TCRs (28,000). Expanded TCRs were defined as absent before sensitization and observed at least eight times at the 2-week time point. TCRdb reanalyzed the raw reads on its own, using fastp at Q25 for trimming and MiXCR for clone calling, and kept in-frame beta chains. CDR3 protein duplicates are merged, each entry listing the most common genes and DNA. In this record, the V and J calls reflect TCRdb's handling and not the investigators' own analysis. This sample is represented by about 350,000 distinct CDR3 sequences; 4.5% to 5.5% of them were singletons. The ten largest make up around 8% of the sample.

The sequences come from whole blood, collected in connection with sensitization to the hapten diphenylcyclopropenone (DPC). Recombination linked TRBV4-1 to TRBJ1-4; TRBD1 could be the D gene, as 5 bases match. The sequence derives from a woman aged 18 to 35 with alopecia areata. Some clones in this sample may be carry-over from other donors' samples. For the CDR3, the sequence is CASSGGVLSVATNEKLFF. In nucleotides, the sequence is TGCGCCAGCAGCGGGGGGGTCCTTTCAGTTGCAACTAATGAAAAACTGTTTTTT.